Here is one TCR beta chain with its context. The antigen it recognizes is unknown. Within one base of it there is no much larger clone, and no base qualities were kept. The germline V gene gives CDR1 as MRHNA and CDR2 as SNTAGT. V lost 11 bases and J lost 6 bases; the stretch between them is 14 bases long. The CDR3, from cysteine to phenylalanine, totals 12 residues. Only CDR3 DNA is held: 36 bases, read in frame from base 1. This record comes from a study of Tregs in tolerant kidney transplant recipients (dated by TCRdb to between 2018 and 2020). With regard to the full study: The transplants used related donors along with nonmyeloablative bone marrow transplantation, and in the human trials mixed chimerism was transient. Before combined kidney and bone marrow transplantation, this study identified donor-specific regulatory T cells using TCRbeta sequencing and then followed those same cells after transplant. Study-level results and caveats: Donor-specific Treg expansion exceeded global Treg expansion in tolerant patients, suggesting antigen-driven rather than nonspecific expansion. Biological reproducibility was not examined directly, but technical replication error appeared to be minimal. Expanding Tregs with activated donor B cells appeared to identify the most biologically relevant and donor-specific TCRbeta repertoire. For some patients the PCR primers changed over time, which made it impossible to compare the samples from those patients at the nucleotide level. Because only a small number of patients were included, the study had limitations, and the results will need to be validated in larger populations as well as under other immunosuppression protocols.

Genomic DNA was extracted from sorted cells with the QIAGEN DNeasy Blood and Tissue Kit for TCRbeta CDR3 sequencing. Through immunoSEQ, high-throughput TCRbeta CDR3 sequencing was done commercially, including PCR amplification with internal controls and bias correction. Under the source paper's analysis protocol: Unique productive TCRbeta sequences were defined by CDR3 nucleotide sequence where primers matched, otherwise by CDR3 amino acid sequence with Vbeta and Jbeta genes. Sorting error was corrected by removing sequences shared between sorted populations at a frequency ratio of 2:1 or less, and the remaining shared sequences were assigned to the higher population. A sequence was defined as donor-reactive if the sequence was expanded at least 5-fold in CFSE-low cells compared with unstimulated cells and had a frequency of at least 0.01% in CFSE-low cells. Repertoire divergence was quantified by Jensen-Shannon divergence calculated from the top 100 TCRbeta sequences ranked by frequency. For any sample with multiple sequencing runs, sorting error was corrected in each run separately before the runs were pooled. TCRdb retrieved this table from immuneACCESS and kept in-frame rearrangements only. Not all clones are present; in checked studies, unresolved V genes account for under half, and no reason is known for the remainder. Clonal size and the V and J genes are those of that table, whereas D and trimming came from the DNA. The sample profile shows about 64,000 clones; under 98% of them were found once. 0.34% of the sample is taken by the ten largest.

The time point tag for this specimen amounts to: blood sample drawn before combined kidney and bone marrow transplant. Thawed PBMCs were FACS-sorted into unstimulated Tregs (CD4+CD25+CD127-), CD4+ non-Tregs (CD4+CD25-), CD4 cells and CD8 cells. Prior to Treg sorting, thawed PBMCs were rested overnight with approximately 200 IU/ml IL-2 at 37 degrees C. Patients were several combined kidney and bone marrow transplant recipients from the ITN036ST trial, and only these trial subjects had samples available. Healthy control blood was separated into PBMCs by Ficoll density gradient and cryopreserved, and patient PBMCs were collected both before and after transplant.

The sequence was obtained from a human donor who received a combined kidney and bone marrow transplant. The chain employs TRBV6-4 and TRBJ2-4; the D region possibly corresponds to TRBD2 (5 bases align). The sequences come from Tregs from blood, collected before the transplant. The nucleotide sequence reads TGTGCCCCCAGAGCGGCGCGAAACATTCAGTACTTC. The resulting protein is CAPRAARNIQYF.